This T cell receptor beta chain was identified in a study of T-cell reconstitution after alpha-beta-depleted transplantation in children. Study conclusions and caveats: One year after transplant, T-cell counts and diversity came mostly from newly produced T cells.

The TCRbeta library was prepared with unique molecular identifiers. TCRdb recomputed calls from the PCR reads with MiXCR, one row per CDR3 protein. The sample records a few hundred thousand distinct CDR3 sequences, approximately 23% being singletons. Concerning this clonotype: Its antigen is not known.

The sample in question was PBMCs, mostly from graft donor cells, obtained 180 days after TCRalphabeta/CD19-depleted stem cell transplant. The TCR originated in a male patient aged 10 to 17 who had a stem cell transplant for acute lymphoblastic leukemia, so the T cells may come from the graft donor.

The CDR3 region has the DNA TGCAGTGCTCTGAGACTAGCGGGAGAGCACTACAATGAGCAGTTCTTC. Translated, it gives CSALRLAGEHYNEQFF. The chain joins TRBV20-1 to TRBJ2-1; 12 bases are shared with TRBD2. V gave up 5 bases and J gave up 3 bases; unmatched junction bases: 8. CDR1 is DFQATT and CDR2 is SNEGSKA in the germline V gene (reference sequence). CDR3 length: 16 residues.